The clone carrying this T cell receptor beta chain was recorded at least ten times. The record originates from a study of metastatic and nonmetastatic thyroid tumors. TCRdb re-processed the PCR reads through MiXCR. The data contain about 93,000 clones, approximately 11% of them seen just once; the ten biggest clones take up about 11%. Every patient underwent thyroid surgery untreated. Source material: blood. This sequence originates from a female donor with papillary thyroid cancer or a benign thyroid nodule (not recorded which). Some clones in this sample may be carry-over from other donors' samples.

As DNA, the CDR3 is TGTGCCAGCAGTATATCCGGGGGCGGTGAGCAGTTCTTC. This translates into CASSISGGGEQFF. The chain joins TRBV11-2 to TRBJ2-1, with D possibly being TRBD1 or TRBD2 (6 bases each). V was shortened by 6 bases and J by 9 bases, with 15 bases between the two germline ends. CDR3 length: 13 residues. The germline CDR1 and CDR2 sequences are SGHAT and FQNNGV.